One sample yielded the 30 T cell receptor beta chains listed below, sequenced in a study of blood T cell repertoires in COVID-19. TCRdb's copy holds only in-frame clones and misses some; the assay was immunoSEQ multiplex PCR. The sample gives approximately 160,000 clones, around four fifths of which show up once; 9.5% to 13% is in the top ten. Sample: peripheral blood. The receptors come from a human donor in a cohort sampled during active COVID-19.

The chain uses TRBV6-4 and TRBJ2-2; TRBD1 matches at 9 bases. The CDR3 is 15 amino acids. Germline V gives CDR1 MRHNA, CDR2 SNTAGT. The V segment lost 5 bases and the J segment 7 bases; nucleotides outside the gene matches: 8. The CDR3 bases are TGTGCCAGCAGTCAAACAGGGGGCACAGGCGGGGAGCTGTTTTTT. Its protein is CASSQTGGTGGELFF.

The chain carries TRBV6-2 or TRBV6-3 and TRBJ2-5; 7 nucleotides line up with TRBD1. CDR1 is MNHEY and CDR2 is SVGEGT in the germline V gene. V gave up 2 bases and J gave up 4 bases; unmatched junction bases: 7. The CDR3 spans 15 residues. The CDR3 coding sequence is TGTGCCAGCAGTTACAACGCAGGGGGTCTAGAGACCCAGTACTTC. Residues: CASSYNAGGLETQYF.

This clone showed up just a few times. The chain recombines TRBV30 with TRBJ1-2; 7 bases line up with TRBD1. The CDR3 is 15 residues long. The V and J ends lost 1 base and 4 bases, in that order; junction bases with no gene match: 9. CDR1 GTSNPN and CDR2 SVGIG come from the germline V gene (reference sequence). The CDR3 spells CAWSAGQAVSYGYTF. CDR3 sequence (DNA): TGTGCCTGGAGTGCAGGACAGGCTGTAAGCTATGGCTACACCTTC.

The J gene is TRBJ1-3, the V gene TRBV9; D not certain. The germline V gene encodes CDR1 SGDLS and CDR2 YYNGEE. The CDR3 is 14 residues long. The V gene lost 0 bases and the J gene lost 4 bases, with 8 bases spanning the gap. The CDR3 DNA is TGTGCCAGCAGCGTAGGAGGCGGGGGAAACACCATATATTTT. Its protein is CASSVGGGGNTIYF. Filled out from reference TRBV9 and TRBJ1-3, the complete variable domain reads DSGVTQTPKHLITATGQRVTLRCSPRSGDLSVYWYQQSLDQGLQFLIQYYNGEERAKGNILERFSAQQFPDLHSELNLSSLELGDSALYFCASSVGGGGNTIYFGEGSWLTVV.

The V and J genes are TRBV9 and TRBJ1-3; possible D gene TRBD1, 6 bases. Germline lookup yields CDR1 SGDLS and CDR2 YYNGEE. This CDR3 region has 17 residues. V gave up 0 bases and J gave up 2 bases, with 15 bases separating them. For the CDR3, the DNA is TGTGCCAGCAGCGTAGCTCTCACCGGGACACCTGGAAACACCATATATTTT. This codes for CASSVALTGTPGNTIYF.

The chain carries TRBV6-2 or TRBV6-3 and TRBJ1-1, with 9 bases that match TRBD1. The CDR3 covers 18 residues. Per the germline V gene, CDR1 is MNHEY and CDR2 is SVGEGT. V dropped 0 bases and J dropped 6; count of bases not matched to a gene: 14. CDR3 loop: CASSYSTDRGGLIPEAFF. The CDR3 DNA follows: TGTGCCAGCAGTTACTCGACGGACAGGGGAGGCCTAATCCCTGAAGCTTTCTTT.

The rearrangement uses TRBV30 and TRBJ2-3, with TRBD2 matching 11 bases. CDR1 is GTSNPN and CDR2 is SVGIG in the germline V gene (reference sequence). This CDR3 contains 15 residues. V was clipped by 5 bases and J by 4 bases; unmatched bases: 8. The CDR3 is CAWGRLAGSSDTQYF. The CDR3 DNA reads TGTGCCTGGGGGAGACTAGCGGGGTCTTCAGATACGCAGTATTTT.

In DNA form, the CDR3 reads TGTGCCAGCAGTGAATATGAACAGGGCGGTCAGCCCCAGCATTTT. It codes for CASSEYEQGGQPQHF. The rearrangement uses TRBV6-1 and TRBJ1-5, with D possibly TRBD1 on 6 matching bases. Germline V gives CDR1 MNHNS, CDR2 SASEGT. Between the trimmed V and J ends, which lost 2 bases and 6 bases, there was a span of 14 bases. The CDR3 runs 15 residues.

The chain uses TRBV5-1 and TRBJ2-5, with 7 bases lining up with TRBD1. With V trimmed by 5 bases and J by 0 bases, 7 bases remained unmatched. Per germline, CDR1 SGHRS and CDR2 YFSETQ. The CDR3 has 15 residues. In DNA form, the CDR3 reads TGCGCCAGCAGTCACGCCGGGACAGACCAAGAGACCCAGTACTTC. It is translated as CASSHAGTDQETQYF.

The rearrangement links TRBV24-1 to TRBJ1-2, with D perhaps TRBD1 (5 bases). V was clipped by 6 bases and J by 1 base, with 11 bases between them. The CDR3 has 14 amino acids. From germline, CDR1 is KGHDR and CDR2 SFDVKD. The DNA of the CDR3 is TGTGCCACCAGTACCGGACACGGTAACTATGGCTACACCTTC. This codes for CATSTGHGNYGYTF.

The chain recombines TRBV12-3 or TRBV12-4 with TRBJ2-3; possible D gene TRBD1, 6 bases. The V end lost 5 bases, the J end lost 4 bases, and 10 bases lay between the germline ends. The CDR3 has 13 residues. The CDR3 DNA is TGTGCCAGCAGTCACCGACAGGCAGATACGCAGTATTTT. It specifies CASSHRQADTQYF.

V and J are TRBV7-2 and TRBJ2-1, with 7 bases lining up with TRBD2. Per germline, CDR1 SGHTA and CDR2 FQGNSA. Losses at the gene ends were 1 base for V and 3 bases for J; bases not matched to a gene: 6. The CDR3 totals 16 residues. The CDR3 region is CASSLEWTSVYNEQFF. The CDR3 coding sequence is TGTGCCAGCAGCTTAGAGTGGACTAGTGTCTACAATGAGCAGTTCTTC.

This chain links TRBV28 with TRBJ2-5, with a weak D call TRBD1 (6 bases). CDR1 is MDHEN, CDR2 SYDVKM, per germline. CDR3 length: 14 residues. Trimming removed 5 bases from V and 4 bases from J, with 14 bases in between. The CDR3 here is CASSHWTARETQYF. Here the CDR3 DNA reads TGTGCCAGCAGTCATTGGACAGCTAGAGAGACCCAGTACTTC.

V usage is TRBV5-1 and J usage is TRBJ2-1; D might be TRBD2 (5 bases). Germline values: CDR1 SGHRS, CDR2 YFSETQ. V lost 5 bases and J 0 bases, leaving 9 bases between the germline ends. CDR3 length: 14 residues. CDR3 sequence (DNA): TGCGCCAGCAGGGAGGACCTCTCCTACAATGAGCAGTTCTTC. Translation: CASREDLSYNEQFF.

This chain uses TRBV11-2 with TRBJ2-4, with 7 bases matching TRBD1. Per germline, CDR1 SGHAT and CDR2 FQNNGV. CDR3 length equals 15 residues. Trimming took 5 bases from V and 6 from J; bases not matched to a gene: 10. The CDR3 sequence is CASSQMRGRRNIQYF. DNA for the CDR3: TGTGCCAGCAGCCAAATGAGGGGGCGGCGAAACATTCAGTACTTC.

This clone was seen just once. V is TRBV27 and J is TRBJ1-2; D is unresolved. CDR1 is MNHEY, CDR2 SMNVEV, per germline (reference sequence). The V end lost 5 bases, the J end lost 8 bases, and 15 bases lay between the germline ends. This CDR3 spans 13 amino acids. This CDR3 is CASSAPAGGGYTF. In nucleotides, the CDR3 is TGTGCCAGCAGTGCGCCGGCGGGTGGGGGCTACACCTTC.

The V call is TRBV20-1, the J call TRBJ2-7; no clear D gene. The CDR3 loop spans 10 amino acids. Germline assignment: CDR1 DFQATT and CDR2 SNEGSKA (reference sequence). Between the trimmed V and J ends, which lost 7 bases and 7 bases, there was a span of 11 bases. CDR3 nucleotides: TGCAGTGTGGGCAGTGGGGAGCAGTACTTC. It is translated as CSVGSGEQYF.

Here the CDR3 DNA reads TGCGCCAGCAGCGCTTCGAAGCAAATCCGACAGGCCATGGCCTACGAGCAGTACTTC. Translated, it gives CASSASKQIRQAMAYEQYF. This sequence joins TRBV10-2 and TRBJ2-7; D is perhaps TRBD1 (6 bases). The CDR3 totals 19 residues. Germline CDR1 WSHSY, CDR2 SAAADI. Trimming took 6 bases from V and 2 from J, leaving 29 bases between them.

The chain links TRBV2 to TRBJ2-3; 7 bases line up with TRBD1. Unmatched junction bases numbered 2, after V lost 6 bases and J lost 2 bases. This CDR3 has 13 residues. Germline lookup yields CDR1 SNHLY and CDR2 FYNNEI. In nucleotides, the CDR3 is TGTGCCAGCAGCAGGGGGATCACAGATACGCAGTATTTT. Protein: CASSRGITDTQYF.

The chain couples TRBV19 to TRBJ2-3; 7 bases align to TRBD1. Trimming at V came to 6 bases and at J to 6 bases, leaving 15 bases not matched to a gene. The CDR3 spans 16 residues. Germline V gives CDR1 LNHDA, CDR2 SQIVND (reference sequence). Here the CDR3 reads CASSPQTGATSDTQYF. The CDR3 nucleotides are TGTGCCAGTAGCCCCCAAACAGGGGCCACATCCGATACGCAGTATTTT.

V usage is TRBV9 and J usage is TRBJ2-6, with D maybe TRBD1 (6 bases). CDR3 length equals 17 residues. The germline gives CDR1 SGDLS, CDR2 YYNGEE. The V and J ends lost 5 bases and 2 bases respectively, with 17 bases between them. For the CDR3, the DNA is TGTGCCAGCAGTCGAGTGGGGGCCGGCACTGGGGCCAACGTCCTGACTTTC. Its protein is CASSRVGAGTGANVLTF.

The chain uses TRBV30 and TRBJ1-5; D ambiguous. V gave up 0 bases and J gave up 0 bases, with 3 bases separating them. The germline V gene has CDR1 GTSNPN and CDR2 SVGIG (reference sequence). This CDR3 comprises 13 residues. CDR3 residues: CAWSVSSNQPQHF. The CDR3 coding sequence is TGTGCCTGGAGTGTGAGTAGCAATCAGCCCCAGCATTTT.

The chain links TRBV27 to TRBJ2-7; 7 nucleotides line up with TRBD1. Per germline, CDR1 MNHEY and CDR2 SMNVEV (reference sequence). The V and J ends lost 2 bases and 3 bases, in that order; junction bases with no gene match: 13. The CDR3 spans 17 residues. In DNA, the CDR3 is TGTGCCAGCAGTTTAGAGGGGTGGGGACAGTCCGTCTACGAGCAGTACTTC. Translation: CASSLEGWGQSVYEQYF.

The J gene is TRBJ1-5, the V gene TRBV27; perhaps TRBD1 as D (5 bases). The length of the CDR3 is 13 residues. Germline V gene data show CDR1 as MNHEY and CDR2 as SMNVEV (reference sequence). V dropped 1 base and J dropped 6 bases, with 7 bases sitting between them. The DNA for the CDR3 is TGTGCCAGCAGTTTATATCAGGGTCAGCCCCAGCATTTT. This gives the protein CASSLYQGQPQHF.

The chain has TRBV2 and TRBJ2-7, with a weak D call TRBD1 (6 bases). Trimming pared 7 bases from V and 7 bases from J, leaving 14 bases between. There are 12 residues in the CDR3. CDR1 and CDR2 from the germline V gene are SNHLY and FYNNEI. The CDR3 sequence: CASINTGWEQYF. As DNA, the CDR3 is TGTGCCAGCATTAATACAGGGTGGGAGCAGTACTTC.

The rearrangement joins TRBV7-8 to TRBJ2-1, with D uncertain. The CDR3 covers 13 residues. The V end lost 1 base, the J end lost 4 bases, and 5 bases lay between the germline ends. Looked up from germline, CDR1 is SGHVS and CDR2 is FQNEAQ. CDR3 loop: CASSLGSYNEQFF. For the CDR3, the DNA is TGTGCCAGCAGCTTAGGCAGTTACAATGAGCAGTTCTTC.

The chain recombines TRBV27 with TRBJ2-2; a possible D gene is TRBD1 (6 bases). V was clipped by 8 bases and J by 2 bases, with 18 bases between them. The CDR3 has 16 amino acids. Germline V gene sequence: CDR1 MNHEY, CDR2 SMNVEV (reference sequence). The CDR3 loop is CASASPGTHNTGELFF. In DNA form, the CDR3 reads TGTGCCAGCGCCTCCCCCGGGACACACAACACCGGGGAGCTGTTTTTT.

V usage is TRBV2 and J usage is TRBJ2-7; possible D gene TRBD1, 6 bases. This CDR3 spans 13 amino acids. The germline V gene encodes CDR1 SNHLY and CDR2 FYNNEI. Trimming cost V 9 bases and J 5 bases, with 17 bases left between them. CDR3 amino acids: CASSPQGFDEQYF. The DNA for the CDR3 is TGTGCCAGTTCCCCGCAGGGGTTCGACGAGCAGTACTTC.

The chain carries TRBV6-5 and TRBJ2-1; D might be TRBD2 (6 bases). CDR3 length equals 12 residues. V was pared by 8 bases and J by 4 bases, with 9 bases between. Germline loops: CDR1 MNHEY, CDR2 SVGAGI. DNA for the CDR3: TGTGCCAGCGTGGGGGGTTACAATGAGCAGTTCTTC. It encodes CASVGGYNEQFF.

The chain employs TRBV7-9 and TRBJ1-6, with TRBD1 matching over 7 bases. The V segment lost 1 base and the J segment 7 bases; nucleotides outside the gene matches: 4. Germline values: CDR1 SEHNR, CDR2 FQNEAQ (reference sequence). The length of the CDR3 is 15 residues. CDR3: CASSLGGTENSPLHF. The CDR3 DNA reads as TGTGCCAGCAGCTTAGGTGGGACAGAGAATTCACCCCTCCACTTT. The complete variable domain, with remaining parts taken from reference TRBV7-9 and TRBJ1-6, reads DTGVSQNPRHKITKRGQNVTFRCDPISEHNRLYWYRQTLGQGPEFLTYFQNEAQLEKSRLLSDRFSAERPKGSFSTLEIQRTEQGDSAMYLCASSLGGTENSPLHFGNGTRLTVT.